A single sample gave rise to the 32 T cell receptor beta chains below, sequenced in a study of blood T cell repertoires in COVID-19. Method: immunoSEQ multiplex PCR; TCRdb's copy keeps in-frame clones and lacks some. The table lists around 150,000 clones, roughly 91% of them singletons. The sequenced sample was peripheral blood. These TCRs come from a man aged 18 to 30 with acute or convalescent COVID-19.

The gene calls are TRBV11-3 and TRBJ2-7, with TRBD2 matching 7 bases. The CDR3 spans 16 residues. V lost 1 base and J lost 3; bases outside the gene matches: 9. Germline assignment: CDR1 SGHNT and CDR2 YENEEA. The CDR3 region has the DNA TGTGCCAGCAGCTTAGGGGCGGTTGCGGGAGTCTACGAGCAGTACTTC. Amino acid sequence: CASSLGAVAGVYEQYF.

The chain combines TRBV12-5 with TRBJ2-5, with a weak D call TRBD1 (6 bases). The CDR3 has 15 amino acids. Germline V gene sequence: CDR1 LGHNT, CDR2 FRNRAP. The ends were cut back, 1 base at V and 7 bases at J, with 16 bases in the middle. This CDR3 is CASGLAEGGWGTQYF. CDR3 coding DNA: TGTGCTAGTGGTTTGGCGGAAGGGGGTTGGGGGACCCAGTACTTC.

The rearrangement uses TRBV7-9 and TRBJ1-6; a weak D match, TRBD1 (6 bases). The CDR3 consists of 16 residues. Germline V CDR1 and CDR2: SEHNR, FQNEAQ (reference sequence). V was pared by 5 bases and J by 9 bases, with 20 bases between. The CDR3 sequence is CASSASRGGALSPLHF. The CDR3 DNA reads TGTGCCAGCAGCGCGTCCCGGGGGGGGGCGCTTTCACCCCTCCACTTT.

The gene calls are TRBV2 and TRBJ1-2; maybe TRBD1 (5 bases). Trimming shortened V by 1 base and J by 1 base, and 10 bases separated the two germline ends. The CDR3 has 15 amino acids. The V gene's germline CDR1 is SNHLY and CDR2 FYNNEI. CDR3 loop: CASSEGRGNNYGYTF. The CDR3 coding sequence is TGTGCCAGCAGTGAAGGCCGGGGGAATAACTATGGCTACACCTTC.

The chain combines TRBV3-1 (or the pseudogene TRBV3-2) with TRBJ2-1; 16 nucleotides match TRBD2. CDR1 and CDR2 from the germline V gene are LGHDT and YNNKEL (reference sequence). The CDR3 sequence is 21 residues long. The trim removed 1 base at V and 0 bases at J, leaving 9 bases unmatched. CDR3 region: CASSQVTSGTSGRASYNEQFF. CDR3 nucleotides: TGTGCCAGCAGCCAAGTGACATCCGGGACTAGCGGGAGGGCCTCCTACAATGAGCAGTTCTTC.

The V and J genes are TRBV5-1 and TRBJ1-1; tentative D call: TRBD1 (6 bases). V gave up 0 bases and J gave up 4 bases, with 13 bases separating them. This CDR3 has 15 amino acids. Germline assignment: CDR1 SGHRS and CDR2 YFSETQ. The CDR3 nucleotides are TGCGCCAGCAGCTTGGGGGGGCTAACTACCACTGAAGCTTTCTTT. Translated, it gives CASSLGGLTTTEAFF. The full variable domain, in which reference TRBV5-1 and TRBJ1-1 provide the parts outside the CDR3, is KAGVTQTPRYLIKTRGQQVTLSCSPISGHRSVSWYQQTPGQGLQFLFEYFSETQRNKGNFPGRFSGRQFSNSRSEMNVSTLELGDSALYLCASSLGGLTTTEAFFGQGTRLTVV.

V gene TRBV29-1 combines with J gene TRBJ2-3, with 16 nucleotides matching TRBD2. Trimming at V came to 8 bases and at J to 4 bases, leaving 12 bases not matched to a gene. The CDR3 covers 17 residues. Germline V CDR1 and CDR2: SQVTM, ANQGSEA. The CDR3 protein is CSSKPGTSGRESDTQYF. CDR3 nucleotide sequence: TGCAGCTCTAAACCCGGGACTAGCGGGAGGGAGTCAGATACGCAGTATTTT.

This rearrangement joins TRBV5-1 to TRBJ1-2; maybe TRBD1 (6 bases). The CDR3 contains 15 residues. Germline loops: CDR1 SGHRS, CDR2 YFSETQ. The V gene lost 4 bases and the J gene lost 2 bases, with 15 bases spanning the gap. The CDR3, as DNA: TGCGCCAGCAGCCCCGATATACAGGGCAACTATGGCTACACCTTC. The encoded protein is CASSPDIQGNYGYTF.

The genes are TRBV7-9 and TRBJ2-1; D is undetermined. CDR3 length: 16 amino acids. CDR1 and CDR2 (germline): SEHNR, FQNEAQ (reference sequence). Trimming cost V 1 base and J 6 bases, with 16 bases left between them. CDR3 residues: CASSLEFSSASNEQFF. The CDR3 DNA follows: TGTGCCAGCAGCTTAGAATTCAGCAGCGCCAGCAATGAGCAGTTCTTC.

A single count supports this clone. The chain employs TRBV20-1 and TRBJ2-3; no definite D call. Trimming took off 6 bases at V and 4 bases at J, with 8 bases between the two ends. CDR3 size: 11 residues. The germline gives CDR1 DFQATT, CDR2 SNEGSKA (reference sequence). CDR3 residues: CSALLADTQYF. In DNA, the CDR3 is TGCAGTGCCCTACTGGCAGATACGCAGTATTTT.

The rearrangement joins TRBV25-1 to TRBJ2-7, with a weak D call TRBD2 (6 bases). Germline CDR1 MGHDK, CDR2 SYGVNS. This CDR3 region has 14 residues. Trimming cost V 9 bases and J 0 bases, with 15 bases left between them. In DNA, the CDR3 is TGTGCCAGTTTAGGGACTCCGTTCTCCTACGAGCAGTACTTC. This encodes CASLGTPFSYEQYF.

J is TRBJ2-7 and V is TRBV5-1; TRBD1 aligns across 7 bases. Trimming cost V 2 bases and J 3 bases; bases outside gene matches: 2. Per germline, CDR1 SGHRS and CDR2 YFSETQ. The CDR3 sequence is 13 residues long. The CDR3 region has the DNA TGCGCCAGCAGCTTTCGACAGGGCTACGAGCAGTACTTC. Protein product: CASSFRQGYEQYF.

V is TRBV9 and J is TRBJ2-1; 11 positions match TRBD2. V trimming: 3 bases; J trimming: 3 bases; junction bases outside the gene matches: 5. Per germline, CDR1 SGDLS and CDR2 YYNGEE. This CDR3 contains 16 residues. CDR3 in DNA: TGTGCCAGCAGCGAGGGGACTAGCGGATTCTACAATGAGCAGTTCTTC. This codes for CASSEGTSGFYNEQFF.

This chain links TRBV19 with TRBJ1-1; possibly TRBD1 for D (6 bases). The CDR3 covers 14 residues. Germline values: CDR1 LNHDA, CDR2 SQIVND (reference sequence). V was pared by 6 bases and J by 0 bases, with 11 bases between. DNA of the CDR3: TGTGCCAGTAGGGGGACACAGTTGAACACTGAAGCTTTCTTT. Its protein product is CASRGTQLNTEAFF.

V usage is TRBV19 and J usage is TRBJ1-1, with a tentative D call TRBD1 (5 bases). The CDR3 has 17 residues. V gave up 6 bases and J gave up 2 bases, with 22 bases separating them. The germline gives CDR1 LNHDA, CDR2 SQIVND (reference sequence). This CDR3 is CASSIRFAGQGNTEAFF. The CDR3 coding sequence is TGTGCCAGTAGCATCCGCTTTGCGGGGCAGGGCAACACTGAAGCTTTCTTT.

This clone was seen more than once but under ten times. The chain uses TRBV24-1 and TRBJ1-2; 7 bases map to TRBD1. Per germline, CDR1 KGHDR and CDR2 SFDVKD. This CDR3 spans 16 amino acids. The V and J ends lost 9 bases and 8 bases, in that order; junction bases with no gene match: 20. In nucleotides, the CDR3 is TGTGCCACCCACAGTTCTTGGACAGGTGGGGATGGGGGCTACACCTTC. It is translated as CATHSSWTGGDGGYTF.

V gene TRBV9 combines with J gene TRBJ2-7; 15 nucleotides line up with TRBD2. CDR1 SGDLS and CDR2 YYNGEE come from the germline V gene. This CDR3 is built from 15 residues. V was clipped by 5 bases and J by 12 bases; unmatched bases: 12. The CDR3 region is CASRVHPGLAGGLYF. Written as DNA, the CDR3 is TGTGCCAGCAGAGTACACCCAGGACTAGCGGGAGGGCTGTACTTC.

The chain uses TRBV15 and TRBJ2-7, with 8 bases matching TRBD1. This CDR3 spans 18 amino acids. The germline V gene encodes CDR1 LNHNV and CDR2 YYDKDF (reference sequence). The ends lost 2 bases at V and 0 bases at J; junction bases unmatched: 12. This CDR3 reads CATSRLRQGSDYSYEQYF. In nucleotides, the CDR3 is TGTGCCACCAGCAGACTAAGACAGGGGTCTGATTACTCCTACGAGCAGTACTTC.

CDR3 amino acids: CASSLDYREEKLFF. The CDR3 DNA reads TGCGCCAGCAGCTTGGACTATCGAGAGGAAAAACTGTTTTTT. This sequence joins TRBV5-1 and TRBJ1-4, with D unresolved. Germline CDR1 is SGHRS and CDR2 is YFSETQ. The CDR3 runs to 14 residues. V was pared by 0 bases and J by 8 bases, with 11 bases between.

The gene calls are TRBV19 and TRBJ2-1, with TRBD2 identical over 10 bases. The V gene end was trimmed by 2 bases and the J gene end by 5 bases; junction bases not matched to a gene: 3. The V gene's germline CDR1 is LNHDA and CDR2 SQIVND (reference sequence). This CDR3 contains 15 residues. The CDR3 DNA reads as TGTGCCAGTAGTATATTTGGACTAGCGGACAATGAGCAGTTCTTC. Its translation is CASSIFGLADNEQFF.

V is TRBV5-6 and J is TRBJ1-6; the D gene is possibly TRBD1 (6 bases). In germline, CDR1 is SGHDT, CDR2 YYEEEE. The CDR3 extends over 14 amino acids. Trimming removed 2 bases from V and 9 bases from J, with 12 bases in between. CDR3 protein: CASSLEGGISPLHF. As DNA, the CDR3 is TGTGCCAGCAGCTTAGAAGGGGGAATTTCACCCCTCCACTTT.

The chain recombines TRBV2 with TRBJ2-2; TRBD2 agrees at 7 bases. The V and J ends lost 7 bases and 2 bases, in that order; junction bases with no gene match: 7. This CDR3 is built from 15 residues. CDR1 and CDR2 from the germline V gene are SNHLY and FYNNEI. CDR3 region: CASKSTSSNTGELFF. The DNA for the CDR3 is TGTGCCAGCAAATCGACTAGCAGCAACACCGGGGAGCTGTTTTTT.

This chain joins TRBV13 and TRBJ2-7, with 7 positions matching TRBD1. V was clipped by 0 bases and J by 7 bases; unmatched bases: 15. The CDR3 sequence is 17 residues long. Germline V lookup: CDR1 PRHDT, CDR2 FYEKMQ (reference sequence). The CDR3 DNA reads TGTGCCAGCAGCTTAGGTGGCCGGGGCAGGGGGATTAATGAGCAGTACTTC. This gives the protein CASSLGGRGRGINEQYF.

The gene calls are TRBV6-2 or TRBV6-3 and TRBJ1-4; maybe TRBD1 (5 bases). The CDR3 has 15 amino acids. The germline V and J ends were trimmed by 2 bases and 7 bases, with 14 bases remaining between them. The germline V gene encodes CDR1 MNHEY and CDR2 SVGEGT. The CDR3 bases are TGTGCCAGCAGTTACGTCTCGGGAGGGGTTGAAAAACTGTTTTTT. Its protein product is CASSYVSGGVEKLFF.

The chain combines TRBV28 with TRBJ1-5; 9 bases are a match to TRBD1. V trimming: 4 bases; J trimming: 0 bases; junction bases outside the gene matches: 4. This CDR3 comprises 16 residues. The germline CDR1 and CDR2 sequences are MDHEN and SYDVKM. The CDR3 coding sequence is TGTGCCAGCAGTTCCGGGACAGGGCATAGCAATCAGCCCCAGCATTTT. This gives the protein CASSSGTGHSNQPQHF. The whole variable domain, remainder taken from reference TRBV28 and TRBJ1-5, is DVKVTQSSRYLVKRTGEKVFLECVQDMDHENMFWYRQDPGLGLRLIYFSYDVKMKEKGDIPEGYSVSREKKERFSLILESASTNQTSMYLCASSSGTGHSNQPQHFGDGTRLSIL.

V usage is TRBV28 and J usage is TRBJ2-1, with TRBD2 matching over 14 bases. The V gene end was trimmed by 6 bases and the J gene end by 5 bases; junction bases not matched to a gene: 9. The CDR3 spans 17 residues. Germline V CDR1 and CDR2: MDHEN, SYDVKM. The CDR3, as DNA: TGTGCCAGCAGGCCGGGACTAGCGGGAGATCTCAACAATGAGCAGTTCTTC. It is translated as CASRPGLAGDLNNEQFF.

This clone was counted only a few times. The J gene is TRBJ1-1, the V gene TRBV27; D is perhaps TRBD1 (6 bases). Germline V gene data show CDR1 as MNHEY and CDR2 as SMNVEV (reference sequence). V gave up 5 bases and J gave up 5 bases, with 18 bases separating them. There are 15 residues in the CDR3. The CDR3 region is CASSPPRGQDTEAFF. The CDR3 DNA sequence: TGTGCCAGCAGTCCCCCGCGGGGGCAGGATACTGAAGCTTTCTTT.

The sample holds one count of this clone. This chain uses TRBV15 with TRBJ1-2; unclear D gene. Looked up from germline, CDR1 is LNHNV and CDR2 is YYDKDF (reference sequence). Trimming removed 0 bases at V and 4 bases at J, with 15 bases between. The CDR3 is 16 residues long. The CDR3 DNA reads TGTGCCACCAGCAGAGATAGCGGTGAAATAATCTATGGCTACACCTTC. It specifies CATSRDSGEIIYGYTF. Together with reference TRBV15 and TRBJ1-2, the CDR3 gives the full variable domain: DAMVIQNPRYQVTQFGKPVTLSCSQTLNHNVMYWYQQKSSQAPKLLFHYYDKDFNNEADTPDNFQSRRPNTSFCFLDIRSPGLGDTAMYLCATSRDSGEIIYGYTFGSGTRLTVV.

This clone was observed a few times. The V and J genes are TRBV7-9 and TRBJ1-2; no firm D call. Trimming took 2 bases from V and 4 from J, leaving 14 bases between them. CDR3 length equals 15 residues. CDR1 is SEHNR and CDR2 is FQNEAQ in the germline V gene (reference sequence). The chain's CDR3 is CASSLPRGVSYGYTF. CDR3 nucleotide sequence: TGTGCCAGCAGCTTACCGCGCGGCGTGAGCTATGGCTACACCTTC.

In the case of this clone: The junction departs from the called germline gene at one end, perhaps through a read error. This chain links TRBV6-5 with TRBJ1-4, with TRBD1 as a possible D gene (6 bases). The CDR3 is 14 residues long. Germline-derived CDR1 and CDR2 are MNHEY and SVGAGI. The CDR3: CASSLRQAKEKLFF. The DNA for the CDR3 is TGTGCCAGCTCCCTCAGACAGGCTAAAGAAAAACTGTTTTTT.

The chain couples TRBV5-1 to TRBJ1-4; 7 bases align to TRBD1. With 0 bases clipped from V and 4 bases from J, the junction kept 9 bases outside the gene matches. CDR1 is SGHRS and CDR2 is YFSETQ in the germline V gene. The CDR3 contains 17 residues. The CDR3 nucleotides are TGCGCCAGCAGCTTGGTCCGACAGGGAGGTAGTAATGAAAAACTGTTTTTT. It translates to CASSLVRQGGSNEKLFF.

The V call is TRBV7-9, the J call TRBJ1-2, with a possible D match to TRBD1 (5 bases). V was cut by 0 bases and J by 0 bases, with 5 bases left in between. CDR1 and CDR2 (germline): SEHNR, FQNEAQ (reference sequence). The CDR3 is 14 amino acids. DNA for the CDR3: TGTGCCAGCAGCTTAGCAGGGGCTAACTATGGCTACACCTTC. Translated: CASSLAGANYGYTF. The whole variable domain, filled in from reference TRBV7-9 and TRBJ1-2, reads DTGVSQNPRHKITKRGQNVTFRCDPISEHNRLYWYRQTLGQGPEFLTYFQNEAQLEKSRLLSDRFSAERPKGSFSTLEIQRTEQGDSAMYLCASSLAGANYGYTFGSGTRLTVV.